Each of the 24 T cell receptor beta chains below was sequenced from the same sample in a study of T cell changes during pregnancy in multiple sclerosis (dated by TCRdb to between 2017 and 2020). Receptor amplification or capture employed the immunoSEQ multiplex PCR assay. TCRdb took over this immuneACCESS table, retaining in-frame rearrangements with V and J assigned. Such tables are incomplete; in checked studies, under half of the missing clones stem from an unresolved V gene, and the remainder is unexplained. The sample profile shows 90,000 to 120,000 clones; approximately 90% of them were found once. The leading ten clones occupy about 3% of the sample. Here the sequenced sample was peripheral blood, taken after pregnancy. Receptors were obtained from a female donor with multiple sclerosis, enrolled in a pregnancy study.

The chain couples TRBV5-1 to TRBJ1-2; 8 nucleotides match TRBD1. The V segment lost 4 bases and the J segment 4 bases; nucleotides outside the gene matches: 6. Germline V lookup: CDR1 SGHRS, CDR2 YFSETQ. The CDR3 extends over 14 amino acids. This CDR3 is CASSPEGTGYGYTF. The DNA of the CDR3 is TGCGCCAGCAGCCCCGAAGGGACAGGCTATGGCTACACCTTC.

The chain has TRBV6-1 and TRBJ1-2, with 8 bases that match TRBD1. J was trimmed by 6 bases and V by 5 bases; bases with no gene match: 8. CDR1 and CDR2 from the germline V gene are MNHNS and SASEGT. This CDR3 comprises 14 residues. Here the CDR3 DNA reads TGTGCCAGCAGTCCACGACAGGGGACGGATGGCTACACCTTC. Its protein product is CASSPRQGTDGYTF.

In this sample, this clone turned up a few times. The chain combines TRBV2 with TRBJ1-5; TRBD1 matches at 10 bases. The trim removed 5 bases at V and 10 bases at J, leaving 5 bases unmatched. CDR3 size: 13 residues. From germline, CDR1 is SNHLY and CDR2 FYNNEI. CDR3 DNA sequence: TGTGCCAGCAGTCCCGGGACAGGGGAACCCCAGCATTTT. This sequence encodes CASSPGTGEPQHF.

J is TRBJ1-2 and V is TRBV9; D is unresolved. The CDR3 totals 14 residues. V gave up 4 bases and J gave up 0 bases, with 10 bases separating them. Germline V gives CDR1 SGDLS, CDR2 YYNGEE. This CDR3 reads CASSSRAANYGYTF. Here the CDR3 DNA reads TGTGCCAGCAGCTCCCGAGCGGCTAACTATGGCTACACCTTC. Using reference TRBV9 and TRBJ1-2 for the parts outside the CDR3, the full variable domain is DSGVTQTPKHLITATGQRVTLRCSPRSGDLSVYWYQQSLDQGLQFLIQYYNGEERAKGNILERFSAQQFPDLHSELNLSSLELGDSALYFCASSSRAANYGYTFGSGTRLTVV.

This clone appeared a few times. V and J are TRBV6-1 and TRBJ1-5; 7 nucleotides align to TRBD1. The CDR3 runs 15 residues. The J segment lost 0 bases and the V segment lost 6 bases, leaving 5 bases of the junction unmatched. Germline V gene lookup returns CDR1 MNHNS and CDR2 SASEGT. The CDR3 DNA follows: TGTGCCAGCAGAGCTACAGGGGATAGCAATCAGCCCCAGCATTTT. This gives the protein CASRATGDSNQPQHF.

The chain employs TRBV5-1 and TRBJ1-1, with 7 bases identical to TRBD1. Unmatched junction bases numbered 4, after V lost 3 bases and J lost 2 bases. This CDR3 comprises 14 residues. CDR1 and CDR2 (germline): SGHRS, YFSETQ. In nucleotides, the CDR3 is TGCGCCAGCAGCTATACAGGGGATAACACTGAAGCTTTCTTT. Its translation: CASSYTGDNTEAFF.

This clone was counted between two and nine times. CDR3 bases: TGCGCCAGCAGCTGGAGGGACAGGGACTATAATTCACCCCTCCACTTT. Translating it yields CASSWRDRDYNSPLHF. V is TRBV5-1 and J is TRBJ1-6, with TRBD1 identical over 9 bases. The CDR3 has 16 residues. V was pared by 3 bases and J by 3 bases, with 4 bases of the junction left unmatched. Germline CDR1 and CDR2: SGHRS and YFSETQ.

This sequence joins TRBV19 and TRBJ2-7; TRBD2 might be the D (6 bases). The V and J ends lost 5 bases and 3 bases respectively, with 14 bases between them. CDR1 is LNHDA and CDR2 is SQIVND in the germline V gene (reference sequence). CDR3 length equals 14 residues. The CDR3 sequence is CASSSWGLDYEQYF. The CDR3 nucleotides read TGTGCCAGTAGTTCCTGGGGACTTGACTACGAGCAGTACTTC.

This chain connects TRBV19 to TRBJ1-2; TRBD1 matches 12 bases. Unmatched junction bases numbered 10, after V lost 4 bases and J lost 7 bases. The CDR3 length is 16 residues. CDR1 is LNHDA and CDR2 is SQIVND in the germline V gene (reference sequence). The CDR3 here is CASSTGQGAINGGYTF. The CDR3 nucleotides are TGTGCCAGTAGTACGGGACAGGGGGCGATCAACGGTGGCTACACCTTC.

CDR3 amino acids: CASSPTSGEQYF. The DNA for the CDR3 is TGTGCCAGCAGCCCCACTAGCGGCGAGCAGTACTTC. The chain joins TRBV5-4 to TRBJ2-7; TRBD2 aligns across 8 bases. Germline V gives CDR1 SGHNT, CDR2 YYREEE (reference sequence). V shed 4 bases, J shed 6 bases, and the junction held 3 bases outside the gene matches. This CDR3 contains 12 residues.

The chain combines TRBV27 with TRBJ2-1, with 7 positions matching TRBD2. Germline trimming cut 5 bases from V and 9 bases from J; bases unmatched to any gene: 13. CDR3 length: 15 residues. In germline, CDR1 is MNHEY, CDR2 SMNVEV (reference sequence). The DNA of the CDR3 is TGTGCCAGCAGTCCCGCTGGGGGGGTCTCCACTGAGCAGTTCTTC. Translating it yields CASSPAGGVSTEQFF.

The table lists this clone with a count of one. At one end, the junction sequence differs from germline, possibly due to a read error. J is TRBJ1-1 and V is TRBV18; D not certain. Per the germline V gene, CDR1 is KGHSH and CDR2 is LQKENI. This CDR3 contains 14 residues. This chain's CDR3 is CASPPPGANTEAFF. The CDR3 coding sequence is TGTGCCAGCCCACCACCGGGAGCTAACACTGAAGCTTTCTTT.

The chain uses TRBV9 and TRBJ2-3; TRBD2 matches at 13 bases. CDR3 length equals 15 residues. J was trimmed by 6 bases and V by 3 bases; bases with no gene match: 4. Looked up from germline, CDR1 is SGDLS and CDR2 is YYNGEE. DNA for the CDR3: TGTGCCAGCAGCGAAGGGACTAGCGGGGCCGATACGCAGTATTTT. Translating gives CASSEGTSGADTQYF.

This clone was counted between two and nine times. The V and J genes are TRBV27 and TRBJ2-7; 12 positions match TRBD2. Per germline, CDR1 MNHEY and CDR2 SMNVEV (reference sequence). CDR3 length: 14 residues. With V trimmed by 5 bases and J by 5 bases, 4 bases remained unmatched. CDR3 bases: TGTGCCAGCAGTCGGACTAGCGGGAAAAACGAGCAGTACTTC. Residues: CASSRTSGKNEQYF.

This clone was counted between two and nine times. V is TRBV5-1 and J is TRBJ1-6, with D possibly TRBD1 on 6 matching bases. V was clipped by 4 bases and J by 0 bases, with 11 bases between them. CDR3 length: 16 residues. Germline V gene lookup returns CDR1 SGHRS and CDR2 YFSETQ. CDR3 protein: CASSTTGSSYNSPLHF. In DNA, the CDR3 is TGCGCCAGCAGCACAACAGGGAGCTCCTATAATTCACCCCTCCACTTT.

The gene calls are TRBV9 and TRBJ1-3; 7 nucleotides line up with TRBD1. The CDR3 totals 16 residues. V was pared by 4 bases and J by 2 bases, with 9 bases of the junction left unmatched. Germline V lookup: CDR1 SGDLS, CDR2 YYNGEE. CDR3 in DNA: TGTGCCAGCAGCCGTAGACAACAGGGGCCTGGAAACACCATATATTTT. Translation gives CASSRRQQGPGNTIYF.

The rearrangement links TRBV5-1 to TRBJ2-5; 7 nucleotides match TRBD2. The J segment lost 5 bases and the V segment lost 2 bases, leaving 9 bases of the junction unmatched. The CDR3 is 15 residues long. Germline CDR1 and CDR2: SGHRS and YFSETQ. Here the CDR3 reads CASSFPGGGSETQYF. In DNA form, the CDR3 reads TGCGCCAGCAGCTTCCCGGGGGGAGGCAGCGAGACCCAGTACTTC.

The chain carries TRBV5-4 and TRBJ1-2; D ambiguous. Germline CDR1 and CDR2: SGHNT and YYREEE (reference sequence). V lost 5 bases and J 0 bases, leaving 14 bases between the germline ends. The CDR3 loop spans 15 amino acids. This CDR3 is CASSTAWAPNYGYTF. The CDR3, as DNA: TGTGCCAGCAGTACAGCATGGGCTCCTAACTATGGCTACACCTTC.

The gene calls are TRBV6-6 and TRBJ1-2; D perhaps matches TRBD1 (5 bases). The CDR3 covers 16 residues. The V gene lost 0 bases and the J gene lost 2 bases, with 13 bases spanning the gap. CDR1 and CDR2 (germline): MNHNY, SVGAGI (reference sequence). CDR3 protein: CASSYSIGGENYGYTF. The CDR3 DNA reads TGTGCCAGCAGTTACTCGATCGGGGGGGAGAACTATGGCTACACCTTC.

V gene TRBV5-1 combines with J gene TRBJ2-3; possibly TRBD2 for D (6 bases). The CDR3 is made up of 15 amino acids. Germline V gene lookup returns CDR1 SGHRS and CDR2 YFSETQ. V lost 4 bases and J 1 base, leaving 13 bases between the germline ends. This CDR3 is CASSPGTGGTDTQYF. In DNA, the CDR3 is TGCGCCAGCAGCCCTGGGACGGGGGGCACAGATACGCAGTATTTT.

Ten or more counts support this clone. The rearrangement uses TRBV19 and TRBJ2-3; TRBD1 agrees at 12 bases. The CDR3 contains 15 residues. The germline CDR1 and CDR2 sequences are LNHDA and SQIVND (reference sequence). Unmatched junction bases numbered 5, after V lost 4 bases and J lost 6 bases. Here the CDR3 reads CASSTGTGGGDTQYF. The DNA of the CDR3 is TGTGCCAGTAGTACCGGGACAGGGGGCGGGGATACGCAGTATTTT.

The rearrangement links TRBV11-1 to TRBJ2-7; D possibly corresponds to TRBD1 (6 bases). Germline CDR1 and CDR2: SGHAT and FQDESV (reference sequence). The CDR3 length is 14 residues. Between the trimmed V and J ends, which lost 3 bases and 4 bases, there was a span of 13 bases. The CDR3 loop reads CASSLEDSTYEQYF. In DNA form, the CDR3 reads TGTGCCAGCAGCTTGGAGGACAGTACTTACGAGCAGTACTTC. The complete variable domain, with remaining parts taken from reference TRBV11-1 and TRBJ2-7, reads EAEVAQSPRYKITEKSQAVAFWCDPISGHATLYWYRQILGQGPELLVQFQDESVVDDSQLPKDRFSAERLKGVDSTLKIQPAELGDSAMYLCASSLEDSTYEQYFGPGTRLTVT.

V usage is TRBV5-1 and J usage is TRBJ1-3; perhaps TRBD1 as D (5 bases). Looked up from germline, CDR1 is SGHRS and CDR2 is YFSETQ. Trimming removed 2 bases from V and 0 bases from J, with 15 bases in between. CDR3 size: 17 residues. CDR3 bases: TGCGCCAGCAGCTTTCGGGCGGGACCGAACTCTGGAAACACCATATATTTT. Amino acid sequence: CASSFRAGPNSGNTIYF.

The CDR3 DNA reads as TGCGCCAGCAGCTTGGAAGGGGTGGGCAATCAGCCCCAGCATTTT. Its protein product is CASSLEGVGNQPQHF. The chain is built from TRBV5-1 and TRBJ1-5; possibly TRBD1 for D (5 bases). CDR3 length equals 15 residues. The germline V gene encodes CDR1 SGHRS and CDR2 YFSETQ. The V and J ends lost 0 bases and 2 bases respectively, with 9 bases between them.